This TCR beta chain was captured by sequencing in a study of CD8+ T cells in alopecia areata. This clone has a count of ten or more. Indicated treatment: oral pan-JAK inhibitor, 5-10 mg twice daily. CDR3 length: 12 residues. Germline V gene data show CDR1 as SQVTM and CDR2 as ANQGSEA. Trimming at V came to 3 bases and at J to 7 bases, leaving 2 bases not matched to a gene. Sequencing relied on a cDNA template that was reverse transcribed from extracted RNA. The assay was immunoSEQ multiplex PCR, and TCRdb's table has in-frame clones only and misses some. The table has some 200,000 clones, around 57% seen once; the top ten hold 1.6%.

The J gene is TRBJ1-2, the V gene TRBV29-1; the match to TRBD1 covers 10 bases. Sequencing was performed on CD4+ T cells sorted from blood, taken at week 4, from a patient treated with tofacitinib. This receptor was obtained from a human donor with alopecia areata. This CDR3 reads CSVDDRGLGYTF. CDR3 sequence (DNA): TGCAGCGTTGACGACAGGGGGCTTGGCTACACCTTC.